Listed here are 25 T cell receptor beta chains from one sample, sequenced in a study of T-cell memory formation after mild COVID-19. Each CDR3 protein gets one entry after TCRdb re-called the 5' RACE reads with MiXCR. Of about 400,000 distinct CDR3 sequences listed, roughly 15% were seen once; the top ten hold about a fifth. The specimen was PBMCs or a T cell subset sorted from them (not recorded which). The source is a man between 18 and 35 years old who had mild COVID-19 (a few samples of this study predate the infection). Cell type and time point are not known.

This CDR3 is CASSFQGQGLGPFDEQFF. The DNA of the CDR3 is TGTGCCAGCAGCTTTCAGGGACAGGGTTTAGGTCCTTTCGATGAGCAGTTCTTC. The gene calls are TRBV7-2 and TRBJ2-1; TRBD1 aligns across 9 bases. Germline CDR1 and CDR2: SGHTA and FQGNSA. J was trimmed by 8 bases and V by 3 bases; bases with no gene match: 17. This CDR3 is 18 amino acids long.

This clonotype was seen only a few times. This chain connects TRBV20-1 to TRBJ2-5; 12 positions match TRBD2. The CDR3 is 15 amino acids. Unmatched junction bases numbered 3, after V lost 0 bases and J lost 4 bases. CDR1 and CDR2 from the germline V gene are DFQATT and SNEGSKA (reference sequence). As DNA, the CDR3 is TGCAGTGCTAGAGACCTAGCGGGGGGGCGAGAGACCCAGTACTTC. Protein: CSARDLAGGRETQYF.

A few counts support this clonotype. This chain connects TRBV7-6 to TRBJ2-5; D might be TRBD2 (6 bases). Trimming left V 0 bases short and J 4 bases short, with 12 bases between. The CDR3 contains 15 residues. Germline CDR1 reads SGHVS; CDR2 reads FNYEAQ. CDR3 protein: CASSLALVGGETQYF. The CDR3 DNA is TGTGCCAGCAGCTTAGCGCTGGTGGGAGGAGAGACCCAGTACTTC. Together with reference TRBV7-6 and TRBJ2-5, the CDR3 gives the full variable domain: GAGVSQSPRYKVTKRGQDVALRCDPISGHVSLYWYRQALGQGPEFLTYFNYEAQQDKSGLPNDRFSAERPEGSISTLTIQRTEQRDSAMYRCASSLALVGGETQYFGPGTRLLVL.

For this clonotype: The junction departs from germline at one end; a sequencing error may be responsible. V is TRBV30 and J is TRBJ1-2; 9 bases agree with TRBD1. The CDR3 totals 11 residues. The germline gives CDR1 GTSNPN, CDR2 SVGIG (reference sequence). This chain's CDR3 is CACQDRGPGTF. CDR3 in DNA: TGTGCCTGCCAGGACAGGGGTCCGGGTACTTTC.

This clonotype was found a few times. The rearrangement joins TRBV20-1 to TRBJ2-4, with D possibly TRBD2 on 5 matching bases. This CDR3 has 12 amino acids. V was trimmed by 6 bases and J by 11 bases, leaving 17 bases between them. Per the germline V gene, CDR1 is DFQATT and CDR2 is SNEGSKA (reference sequence). Here the CDR3 reads CSASRERAFQYF. CDR3 in DNA: TGCAGTGCCTCCCGGGAACGGGCATTTCAGTACTTC.

The chain is built from TRBV15 and TRBJ2-3; D unclear. Germline V lookup: CDR1 LNHNV, CDR2 YYDKDF (reference sequence). The V end was cut by 0 bases, the J end by 0 bases, with 7 bases between. The CDR3 totals 15 residues. The CDR3 sequence: CATSRDLVSTDTQYF. DNA of the CDR3: TGTGCCACCAGCAGAGATTTGGTCAGCACAGATACGCAGTATTTT.

This clonotype was picked up a small number of times. The rearrangement uses TRBV4-1 and TRBJ1-5; D possibly corresponds to TRBD1 (5 bases). CDR3 length equals 14 residues. V shed 4 bases and J shed 4 bases, with 11 bases lying between them. Per germline, CDR1 MGHRA and CDR2 YSYEKL. This CDR3 reads CASSLRDGNQPQHF. As DNA, the CDR3 is TGCGCCAGCAGCCTCCGGGACGGTAATCAGCCCCAGCATTTT.

In its sample, this clonotype was seen many times. V and J are TRBV19 and TRBJ2-1; 7 nucleotides agree with TRBD2. Trimming at V came to 10 bases and at J to 0 bases, leaving 9 bases not matched to a gene. CDR3 size: 15 residues. The germline V gene encodes CDR1 LNHDA and CDR2 SQIVND (reference sequence). CDR3 in amino acids: CATEAGVSSYNEQFF. As DNA, the CDR3 is TGTGCCACTGAGGCGGGGGTTAGCTCCTACAATGAGCAGTTCTTC.

This clonotype was detected a few times. The chain uses TRBV7-2 and TRBJ2-5; TRBD2 is a possible D gene (7 bases). The V end lost 2 bases, the J end lost 4 bases, and 17 bases lay between the germline ends. Per the germline V gene, CDR1 is SGHTA and CDR2 is FQGNSA. The CDR3 totals 16 residues. This chain's CDR3 is CASSLNGGASAETQYF. CDR3 coding DNA: TGTGCCAGCAGCTTAAATGGGGGGGCCTCCGCAGAGACCCAGTACTTC.

This clonotype is labeled medium-sized. This chain's CDR3 is CASELYAGSDTQYF. In DNA, the CDR3 is TGTGCCAGCGAGTTATACGCGGGGTCAGATACGCAGTATTTT. V and J are TRBV12-3 or TRBV12-4 and TRBJ2-3; weak D call: TRBD2 (6 bases). There are 14 residues in the CDR3. The germline V and J ends were trimmed by 8 bases and 4 bases, with 16 bases remaining between them.

This clonotype has just a few counts. The chain has TRBV7-8 and TRBJ2-1; D remains ambiguous. The CDR3 sequence is 13 residues long. V gave up 2 bases and J gave up 8 bases, with 10 bases separating them. CDR1 is SGHVS and CDR2 is FQNEAQ in the germline V gene. The DNA of the CDR3 is TGTGCCAGCAGCTTAAGGGTGATGGATGAGCAGTTCTTC. This gives the protein CASSLRVMDEQFF.

This clonotype was counted only a few times. The chain carries TRBV10-2 and TRBJ2-3; either TRBD1 or TRBD2 may supply D (5 bases each). Trimming left V 6 bases short and J 6 bases short, with 10 bases between. CDR1 is WSHSY, CDR2 SAAADI, per germline. The CDR3 is 12 residues long. The CDR3 sequence: CASRDIADTQYF. CDR3 sequence (DNA): TGCGCCAGCAGGGACATAGCGGATACGCAGTATTTT.

In its sample, this clonotype was seen a few times. The V and J genes are TRBV20-1 and TRBJ1-2; 7 bases align to TRBD1. The CDR3 spans 17 residues. Germline CDR1 DFQATT, CDR2 SNEGSKA (reference sequence). Germline trimming cut 5 bases from V and 1 base from J; bases unmatched to any gene: 16. The CDR3 nucleotides read TGCAGTGCTTTTGACAGGGACCCCCCTACGCTTAACTATGGCTACACCTTC. Translating gives CSAFDRDPPTLNYGYTF.

This chain uses TRBV5-1 with TRBJ2-1; 11 bases map to TRBD1. The CDR3 runs to 15 residues. The ends lost 4 bases at V and 7 bases at J; junction bases unmatched: 7. The germline V gene encodes CDR1 SGHRS and CDR2 YFSETQ. CDR3 DNA: TGCGCCAGCAGCCCCTGGACAGGGGGCACGAATGAGCAGTTCTTC. This encodes CASSPWTGGTNEQFF.

This clonotype was counted only a few times. The rearrangement links TRBV5-1 to TRBJ2-7; 9 bases are shared with TRBD1. Germline V gene lookup returns CDR1 SGHRS and CDR2 YFSETQ. The CDR3 loop spans 15 amino acids. J gave up 3 bases and V 6 bases, and 10 bases lay outside the gene matches. The CDR3: CASKLLGTGNYEQYF. The CDR3 nucleotides are TGCGCCAGCAAGTTGCTCGGGACAGGGAACTACGAGCAGTACTTC. The complete variable domain, with remaining parts taken from reference TRBV5-1 and TRBJ2-7, reads KAGVTQTPRYLIKTRGQQVTLSCSPISGHRSVSWYQQTPGQGLQFLFEYFSETQRNKGNFPGRFSGRQFSNSRSEMNVSTLELGDSALYLCASKLLGTGNYEQYFGPGTRLTVT.

The genes are TRBV5-1 and TRBJ2-7, with D tentatively TRBD1 (6 bases). The CDR3 sequence is 13 residues long. The V gene's germline CDR1 is SGHRS and CDR2 YFSETQ. V was cut by 4 bases and J by 2 bases, with 10 bases left in between. The CDR3 region has the DNA TGCGCCAGCAGCGTGGGGACAACCTACGAGCAGTACTTC. It yields the protein CASSVGTTYEQYF.

The gene calls are TRBV9 and TRBJ1-2; a possible D gene is TRBD1 (6 bases). V was shortened by 4 bases and J by 6 bases, with 19 bases between the two germline ends. The CDR3 runs 15 residues. The germline gives CDR1 SGDLS, CDR2 YYNGEE. The CDR3 protein is CASSSLGGGGHGYTF. For the CDR3, the DNA is TGTGCCAGCAGCTCCCTCGGGGGGGGCGGCCATGGCTACACCTTC.

This chain links TRBV20-1 with TRBJ2-3, with a weak D call TRBD2 (6 bases). CDR1 DFQATT and CDR2 SNEGSKA come from the germline V gene (reference sequence). There are 12 residues in the CDR3. V was trimmed by 3 bases and J by 6 bases, leaving 10 bases between them. CDR3 sequence: CSASGGWDTQYF. DNA for the CDR3: TGCAGTGCTAGCGGGGGTTGGGATACGCAGTATTTT.

This clonotype was counted between two and nine times. The rearrangement joins TRBV20-1 to TRBJ2-1; no definite D call. The CDR3 is 12 residues long. Trimming removed 7 bases at V and 6 bases at J, with 13 bases between. Germline values: CDR1 DFQATT, CDR2 SNEGSKA (reference sequence). The CDR3 here is CSGSDPPNEQFF. The CDR3 bases are TGCAGTGGTTCGGACCCTCCCAATGAGCAGTTCTTC.

This rearrangement joins TRBV7-9 to TRBJ1-2, with a possible D match to TRBD1 (5 bases). V lost 5 bases and J 5 bases, leaving 15 bases between the germline ends. The CDR3 contains 14 residues. Germline-derived CDR1 and CDR2 are SEHNR and FQNEAQ (reference sequence). CDR3 DNA sequence: TGTGCCAGCAGCCGTCTGACAGTATTGTATGGCTACACCTTC. This encodes CASSRLTVLYGYTF.

This clonotype was picked up many times. The rearrangement uses TRBV5-5 and TRBJ2-3, with 11 bases that match TRBD2. The V and J ends lost 4 bases and 3 bases, in that order; junction bases with no gene match: 4. CDR1 and CDR2 from the germline V gene are SGHKS and YYEKEE (reference sequence). The CDR3 length is 15 residues. CDR3 sequence: CASSPRTSGTDTQYF. The CDR3 bases are TGTGCCAGCAGCCCCAGGACTAGCGGGACAGATACGCAGTATTTT.

This sequence joins TRBV5-1 and TRBJ2-5; 10 bases fit TRBD1. Germline values: CDR1 SGHRS, CDR2 YFSETQ. The CDR3 is made up of 15 amino acids. The V segment lost 5 bases and the J segment 2 bases; nucleotides outside the gene matches: 6. For the CDR3, the DNA is TGCGCCAGCAGGAGGACAGGGGGTATTCAAGAGACCCAGTACTTC. Its translation: CASRRTGGIQETQYF.

This sequence joins TRBV12-3 or TRBV12-4 and TRBJ2-1; 7 bases align to TRBD2. The CDR3 covers 14 residues. Trimming took 5 bases from V and 0 from J; bases not matched to a gene: 1. The CDR3 protein is CASSRDYSYNEQFF. The CDR3 DNA reads as TGTGCCAGCAGTCGGGACTACTCCTACAATGAGCAGTTCTTC.

This clonotype came up a few times. V usage is TRBV7-3 and J usage is TRBJ2-1; no clear D. This CDR3 has 13 amino acids. Per the germline V gene, CDR1 is SGHTA and CDR2 is FQGTGA. Deletions cut 2 bases from V and 4 bases from J, with 6 bases between. In DNA, the CDR3 is TGTGCCAGCAGCTTAGCTAAATACAATGAGCAGTTCTTC. Translating gives CASSLAKYNEQFF.

The rearrangement uses TRBV20-1 and TRBJ1-1; TRBD1 matches 7 bases. Unmatched junction bases numbered 14, after V lost 5 bases and J lost 5 bases. The CDR3 loop spans 15 amino acids. The germline gives CDR1 DFQATT, CDR2 SNEGSKA (reference sequence). CDR3: CSALSGDRRGTEAFF. Written as DNA, the CDR3 is TGCAGTGCTCTCTCGGGGGACAGAAGAGGGACTGAAGCTTTCTTT.